This T cell receptor (beta chain) was retrieved from a study of T-cell reconstitution after alpha-beta-depleted transplantation in children. General study points: Several hundred expanded graft clones reportedly were the source of alpha-beta T cells about two months after transplant.

The TCRbeta library incorporated unique molecular identifiers. One entry per CDR3 protein, called by TCRdb with MiXCR from the PCR reads. The sample lists 90,000 to 100,000 distinct CDR3 sequences, around a quarter occurring once. Germline CDR1 is SGDLS and CDR2 is YYNGEE. The CDR3 is 16 residues long. The V gene lost 7 bases and the J gene lost 0 bases, with 17 bases spanning the gap. A remark on this clonotype: Antigen specificity is unknown.

This sequence joins TRBV9 and TRBJ2-1; no clear D gene. This sample comprised PBMCs, obtained before TCRalphabeta/CD19-depleted stem cell transplant. The TCR sequence derives from a boy between 2 and 10 years old with acute lymphoblastic leukemia, due to receive a stem cell transplant. CDR3 amino acids: CASGEPDRDSYNEQFF. The DNA for the CDR3 is TGTGCCAGCGGAGAGCCAGACCGCGACTCCTACAATGAGCAGTTCTTC.